This TCR beta chain was retrieved from a study of identical twins. This clonotype was counted between two and nine times. Template switching added a universal primer site, and cDNA bore unique molecular identifiers. MiXCR, run by TCRdb on the 5' RACE reads, gives a single entry per CDR3 protein. This sample has some 630,000 distinct CDR3 sequences; around 7.5% occur once, and the top ten carry roughly 1.6%. CDR3 length: 14 residues. CDR1 and CDR2 (germline): MNHEY, SVGEGT. V dropped 5 bases and J dropped 2; count of bases not matched to a gene: 4. These data are also associated with another study on yellow fever vaccine responses in identical twins.

V and J are TRBV6-2 or TRBV6-3 and TRBJ2-7, with TRBD1 matching over 9 bases. Source material: PBMCs. This TCR was recovered from a woman aged 18 to 35 in good health. In DNA form, the CDR3 reads TGTGCCAGCAGTCCGCGGACAGGGGCCTACGAGCAGTACTTC. Protein: CASSPRTGAYEQYF.